The 17 T cell receptor beta chains below come from one sample, sequenced in a study of blood T cell repertoires in COVID-19. Sequencing was performed with immunoSEQ multiplex PCR; in TCRdb, only in-frame clones are kept and a portion is missing. The table lists tens of thousands of clones, 85% to 90% of them singletons. Material for sequencing was peripheral blood. All receptors come from a human donor in a cohort sampled during active COVID-19.

The V call is TRBV5-6, the J call TRBJ1-1; D unclear. The germline CDR1 and CDR2 sequences are SGHDT and YYEEEE. Trimming took 0 bases from V and 0 from J, leaving 9 bases between them. The CDR3 is 15 amino acids. DNA of the CDR3: TGTGCCAGCAGCTTGGGAGGGAATTTGAACACTGAAGCTTTCTTT. This translates into CASSLGGNLNTEAFF. The entire variable domain, with the rest obtained from reference TRBV5-6 and TRBJ1-1, is as follows: DAGVTQSPTHLIKTRGQQVTLRCSPKSGHDTVSWYQQALGQGPQFIFQYYEEEERQRGNFPDRFSGHQFPNYSSELNVNALLLGDSALYLCASSLGGNLNTEAFFGQGTRLTVV.

Here the CDR3 reads CASSLAWTSGTDTQYF. CDR3 coding DNA: TGTGCCAGCAGCTTAGCGTGGACTAGCGGGACAGATACGCAGTATTTT. The chain uses TRBV7-9 and TRBJ2-3, with 11 bases fitting TRBD2. The ends lost 0 bases at V and 3 bases at J; junction bases unmatched: 2. CDR3 length equals 16 residues. Germline V gives CDR1 SEHNR, CDR2 FQNEAQ (reference sequence).

V and J are TRBV5-1 and TRBJ2-3, with 9 bases aligning to TRBD1. Germline CDR1 SGHRS, CDR2 YFSETQ. This CDR3 is 15 amino acids long. The V gene end was trimmed by 6 bases and the J gene end by 3 bases; junction bases not matched to a gene: 8. The CDR3 DNA is TGCGCCAGCAATCCGGGGACAGGGAGGACAGATACGCAGTATTTT. Protein: CASNPGTGRTDTQYF.

This clone occurred once. This chain uses TRBV10-1 with TRBJ1-1; possible D gene TRBD1, 5 bases. Germline CDR1 and CDR2: WNHNN and SYGVQD (reference sequence). The germline V and J ends were trimmed by 9 bases and 0 bases, with 20 bases remaining between them. The length of the CDR3 is 16 residues. CDR3 sequence reads: CASTPDTSPLNTEAFF. The CDR3, as DNA: TGCGCCAGTACCCCGGACACCTCTCCCTTGAACACTGAAGCTTTCTTT.

V and J are TRBV27 and TRBJ1-2; tentatively, D is TRBD1 (5 bases). In germline, CDR1 is MNHEY, CDR2 SMNVEV (reference sequence). Trimming took 6 bases from V and 5 from J, leaving 19 bases between them. The length of the CDR3 is 15 residues. CDR3 in DNA: TGTGCCAGCAGCCCGGATCGGTTGGGGGGGTATGGCTACACCTTC. Protein sequence: CASSPDRLGGYGYTF.

The chain has TRBV7-2 and TRBJ1-5; TRBD1 agrees at 9 bases. The CDR3 has 14 amino acids. Germline CDR1 and CDR2: SGHTA and FQGNSA. Trimming removed 5 bases from V and 6 bases from J; junction bases left unmatched: 5. The CDR3 DNA is TGTGCCAGCAGCGAACGACAGGGGGGTCAGCCCCAGCATTTT. It codes for CASSERQGGQPQHF.

The chain links TRBV19 to TRBJ2-2; perhaps TRBD2 as D (7 bases). The CDR3 is 14 amino acids. V was cut by 6 bases and J by 3 bases, with 11 bases left in between. Germline lookup yields CDR1 LNHDA and CDR2 SQIVND (reference sequence). CDR3 sequence: CASRGGGYTGELFF. The CDR3 nucleotides read TGTGCCAGTAGAGGGGGGGGATACACCGGGGAGCTGTTTTTT.

The rearrangement links TRBV27 to TRBJ1-1, with a weak D call TRBD1 (5 bases). V was pared by 2 bases and J by 10 bases, with 11 bases between. The germline CDR1 and CDR2 sequences are MNHEY and SMNVEV (reference sequence). The CDR3 spans 12 residues. The CDR3 DNA follows: TGTGCCAGCAGTTTAACAAGGGGTAGAGCTTTCTTT. Its protein is CASSLTRGRAFF.

The rearrangement uses TRBV5-6 and TRBJ1-1, with D hard to call. Per germline, CDR1 SGHDT and CDR2 YYEEEE. Trimming took 4 bases from V and 3 from J, leaving 13 bases between them. The CDR3 sequence is 14 residues long. In DNA form, the CDR3 reads TGTGCCAGCAGCAGGTCCCCCGGGGACACTGAAGCTTTCTTT. It specifies CASSRSPGDTEAFF.

The chain carries TRBV18 and TRBJ2-7, with TRBD1 matching 9 bases. This CDR3 has 15 residues. Germline loops: CDR1 KGHSH, CDR2 LQKENI. The J segment lost 0 bases and the V segment lost 3 bases, leaving 3 bases of the junction unmatched. In DNA, the CDR3 is TGTGCCAGCTCACCCCAGGGACAGGGCTCCTACGAGCAGTACTTC. Its translation is CASSPQGQGSYEQYF.

This sequence joins TRBV18 and TRBJ2-1; TRBD1 matches at 7 bases. The CDR3 is made up of 14 amino acids. The germline CDR1 and CDR2 sequences are KGHSH and LQKENI. J was trimmed by 8 bases and V by 5 bases; bases with no gene match: 9. CDR3 sequence: CASSSDTGADEQFF. CDR3 nucleotides: TGTGCCAGCTCATCCGACACAGGGGCTGATGAGCAGTTCTTC.

The CDR3 sequence: CASSLGLAGGSSYEQYF. CDR3 DNA sequence: TGTGCCAGCAGCCTCGGACTAGCGGGAGGTAGTTCCTACGAGCAGTACTTC. The chain joins TRBV4-2 to TRBJ2-7, with TRBD2 matching over 14 bases. Germline CDR1 is LGHNA and CDR2 is YNFKEQ. This CDR3 comprises 17 residues. The V segment lost 4 bases and the J segment 1 base; nucleotides outside the gene matches: 6.

The V and J genes are TRBV6-5 and TRBJ1-2; D is ambiguous. This CDR3 has 11 amino acids. Germline-derived CDR1 and CDR2 are MNHEY and SVGAGI. V lost 4 bases and J 6 bases, leaving 6 bases between the germline ends. CDR3 residues: CASSSGNGYTF. The CDR3 DNA reads TGTGCCAGCAGTTCGGGGAATGGCTACACCTTC.

The V call is TRBV9, the J call TRBJ1-2; tentatively, D is TRBD1 (5 bases). Germline lookup yields CDR1 SGDLS and CDR2 YYNGEE. The V end was cut by 5 bases, the J end by 4 bases, with 15 bases between. This CDR3 contains 14 residues. The CDR3 sequence: CASSQGGDTYGYTF. CDR3 coding DNA: TGTGCCAGCAGTCAGGGTGGAGACACCTATGGCTACACCTTC.

V gene TRBV5-1 combines with J gene TRBJ2-1; 8 nucleotides line up with TRBD2. The CDR3 is made up of 16 amino acids. V dropped 4 bases and J dropped 9; count of bases not matched to a gene: 15. Per the germline V gene, CDR1 is SGHRS and CDR2 is YFSETQ. The CDR3, as DNA: TGCGCCAGCAGCCCCCCCGTGAGCGGGAGCACGAGTGAGCAGTTCTTC. It specifies CASSPPVSGSTSEQFF.

The rearrangement uses TRBV9 and TRBJ2-2; TRBD1 is a possible D gene (5 bases). Germline loops: CDR1 SGDLS, CDR2 YYNGEE. CDR3 size: 16 residues. V was pared by 0 bases and J by 4 bases, with 13 bases between. As DNA, the CDR3 is TGTGCCAGCAGCGTAGAACAGGAACCAGGCACCGGGGAGCTGTTTTTT. Translated: CASSVEQEPGTGELFF. Variable domain in full (rest from reference TRBV9 and TRBJ2-2): DSGVTQTPKHLITATGQRVTLRCSPRSGDLSVYWYQQSLDQGLQFLIQYYNGEERAKGNILERFSAQQFPDLHSELNLSSLELGDSALYFCASSVEQEPGTGELFFGEGSRLTVL.

The chain has TRBV7-2 and TRBJ2-1; TRBD1 might be the D (6 bases). The CDR3 extends over 15 amino acids. V lost 5 bases to trimming and J lost 5 bases, with 16 bases between them. CDR1 is SGHTA, CDR2 FQGNSA, per germline. The CDR3: CASSPNRDRDNEQFF. CDR3 nucleotides: TGTGCCAGCAGCCCAAACAGGGATAGAGACAATGAGCAGTTCTTC.